This record looks at one TCR beta chain sequence and its context. This sample stems from a study of preoperative IRX-2 immunotherapy in early breast cancer. Treatment denoted: preoperative locoregional IRX-2 cytokine immunotherapy. This phase Ib study tested locoregional IRX-2 cytokine immunotherapy given before surgery. The repertoire was sequenced with immunoSEQ multiplex PCR; TCRdb's copy has only in-frame clones and lacks some. Of around 34,000 clones listed, about 95% are singletons. This sample was taken from a patient treated with IRX-2 immunotherapy. This TCR was recovered from a human donor with breast cancer.

The chain's CDR3 is CASSPGQGYNYGYTF. The DNA for the CDR3 is TGTGCCAGCAGCCCGGGACAGGGGTATAACTATGGCTACACCTTC. The chain recombines TRBV9 with TRBJ1-2, with TRBD1 matching over 10 bases. CDR1 and CDR2 (germline): SGDLS, YYNGEE. Trimming at V came to 4 bases and at J to 1 base, leaving 4 bases not matched to a gene. This CDR3 has 15 amino acids.